One and the same sample provided the 30 T cell receptor beta chains below, sequenced in a study of blood T cell repertoires in COVID-19. TCRdb keeps only in-frame clones here, not all; method: immunoSEQ multiplex PCR. The sample contains about 68,000 clones, about 91% of which appear only once. Sequencing was carried out using peripheral blood. All receptors come from a woman aged 55-75 years with active COVID-19.

The chain carries TRBV10-3 and TRBJ2-1, with 12 bases fitting TRBD2. The CDR3 contains 16 residues. The trim removed 8 bases at V and 4 bases at J, leaving 9 bases unmatched. Germline V gene data show CDR1 as ENHRY and CDR2 as SYGVKD. The CDR3 nucleotides are TGTGCCATCGGAAACACCGGGACTAGCGGGTACAATGAGCAGTTCTTC. As protein: CAIGNTGTSGYNEQFF.

V gene TRBV6-6 combines with J gene TRBJ2-2; D is undetermined. CDR1 MNHNY and CDR2 SVGAGI come from the germline V gene (reference sequence). V lost 6 bases, J lost 4 bases, and 12 bases lay in between. CDR3 length: 14 residues. CDR3 coding DNA: TGTGCCAGCAGAACTTTTCCGGGCACCGGGGAGCTGTTTTTT. Amino acids: CASRTFPGTGELFF.

The V call is TRBV28, the J call TRBJ2-2, with TRBD1 matching over 8 bases. The CDR3 is 16 amino acids. With V trimmed by 0 bases and J by 6 bases, 6 bases remained unmatched. Germline CDR1 and CDR2: MDHEN and SYDVKM. The DNA of the CDR3 is TGTGCCAGCAGTTTATGGTCAGGGGGCGCTCCCGGGGAGCTGTTTTTT. Translating gives CASSLWSGGAPGELFF.

The J gene is TRBJ2-1, the V gene TRBV7-2; 8 bases match TRBD2. Germline V gives CDR1 SGHTA, CDR2 FQGNSA. The V and J ends lost 2 bases and 5 bases, in that order; junction bases with no gene match: 14. The CDR3 totals 18 residues. Here the CDR3 reads CASSLMGLVGRANNEQFF. The DNA of the CDR3 is TGTGCCAGCAGCTTAATGGGCTTGGTCGGGAGGGCCAACAATGAGCAGTTCTTC.

This chain connects TRBV19 to TRBJ2-1; D is ambiguous. There are 13 residues in the CDR3. In germline, CDR1 is LNHDA, CDR2 SQIVND (reference sequence). V was shortened by 2 bases and J by 4 bases, with 6 bases between the two germline ends. CDR3 region: CASSISVYNEQFF. CDR3 DNA: TGTGCCAGTAGTATATCCGTTTACAATGAGCAGTTCTTC.

The chain joins TRBV7-6 to TRBJ2-1; 13 bases fit TRBD2. Per the germline V gene, CDR1 is SGHVS and CDR2 is FNYEAQ. After removal of 2 bases from V and 4 bases from J, the junction contained 8 bases not matched to a gene. The CDR3 runs 18 residues. CDR3 region: CASSLTTTSGRKYNEQFF. The CDR3 DNA reads TGTGCCAGCAGCTTAACTACGACTAGCGGGAGGAAGTACAATGAGCAGTTCTTC.

The chain uses TRBV5-4 and TRBJ2-3, with D unclear. Looked up from germline, CDR1 is SGHNT and CDR2 is YYREEE (reference sequence). The V end lost 3 bases, the J end lost 2 bases, and 7 bases lay between the germline ends. The CDR3 sequence is 13 residues long. CDR3 DNA: TGTGCCAGCAGCTCTAGTAACACAGATACGCAGTATTTT. It specifies CASSSSNTDTQYF.

This chain connects TRBV7-9 to TRBJ2-3, with 7 bases that match TRBD2. The length of the CDR3 is 15 residues. Germline V lookup: CDR1 SEHNR, CDR2 FQNEAQ (reference sequence). V gave up 2 bases and J gave up 5 bases; unmatched junction bases: 7. The CDR3 is CASSLLAEVQDTQYF. The CDR3 nucleotides read TGTGCCAGCAGCTTACTAGCGGAGGTTCAAGATACGCAGTATTTT.

This clone appeared once. The chain carries TRBV19 and TRBJ1-4; perhaps TRBD1 as D (6 bases). The CDR3 loop spans 17 amino acids. The germline V gene has CDR1 LNHDA and CDR2 SQIVND (reference sequence). V was shortened by 0 bases and J by 0 bases, with 11 bases between the two germline ends. The CDR3 loop reads CASSIDGYRATNEKLFF. In DNA form, the CDR3 reads TGTGCCAGTAGTATAGATGGTTACAGGGCAACTAATGAAAAACTGTTTTTT. Using reference TRBV19 and TRBJ1-4 for the parts outside the CDR3, the full variable domain is DGGITQSPKYLFRKEGQNVTLSCEQNLNHDAMYWYRQDPGQGLRLIYYSQIVNDFQKGDIAEGYSVSREKKESFPLTVTSAQKNPTAFYLCASSIDGYRATNEKLFFGSGTQLSVL.

The chain has TRBV7-2 and TRBJ2-7; 9 nucleotides align to TRBD2. The CDR3 extends over 14 amino acids. Germline V gene sequence: CDR1 SGHTA, CDR2 FQGNSA. The V gene end was trimmed by 6 bases and the J gene end by 1 base; junction bases not matched to a gene: 4. The CDR3 is CASRDSGSSYEQYF. In DNA, the CDR3 is TGTGCCAGCAGGGATAGCGGGAGTTCCTACGAGCAGTACTTC.

The rearrangement uses TRBV28 and TRBJ1-5, with 7 bases that match TRBD1. Germline V gene sequence: CDR1 MDHEN, CDR2 SYDVKM. The CDR3 consists of 18 residues. The V and J ends lost 5 bases and 0 bases, in that order; junction bases with no gene match: 13. The CDR3 protein is CASSVRDSESYSNQPQHF. The CDR3 DNA reads TGTGCCAGCAGTGTACGGGACAGCGAGTCATATAGCAATCAGCCCCAGCATTTT. Variable domain in full (rest from reference TRBV28 and TRBJ1-5): DVKVTQSSRYLVKRTGEKVFLECVQDMDHENMFWYRQDPGLGLRLIYFSYDVKMKEKGDIPEGYSVSREKKERFSLILESASTNQTSMYLCASSVRDSESYSNQPQHFGDGTRLSIL.

This clone was found a few times. The chain uses TRBV5-8 and TRBJ2-4, with D maybe TRBD2 (6 bases). V lost 4 bases and J 0 bases, leaving 17 bases between the germline ends. The CDR3 has 17 residues. Per the germline V gene, CDR1 is SGHTS and CDR2 is YDEGEE. Here the CDR3 reads CASSHSAGLLAKNIQYF. DNA of the CDR3: TGTGCCAGCAGCCATTCCGCAGGACTACTAGCCAAAAACATTCAGTACTTC.

The gene calls are TRBV24-1 and TRBJ2-7; D call uncertain. V shed 9 bases and J shed 0 bases, with 8 bases lying between them. Germline lookup yields CDR1 KGHDR and CDR2 SFDVKD. This CDR3 is 12 amino acids long. CDR3 sequence reads: CATEADSYEQYF. The CDR3 region has the DNA TGTGCCACCGAGGCAGACTCCTACGAGCAGTACTTC.

The J gene is TRBJ1-2, the V gene TRBV5-5; possibly TRBD1 for D (6 bases). The CDR3 consists of 15 residues. Trimming took 4 bases from V and 2 from J, leaving 15 bases between them. The germline gives CDR1 SGHKS, CDR2 YYEKEE (reference sequence). The CDR3 is CASSTTGWGNYGYTF. The DNA of the CDR3 is TGTGCCAGCAGCACAACAGGGTGGGGGAACTATGGCTACACCTTC. Full variable domain (remainder filled in from reference TRBV5-5 and TRBJ1-2): DAGVTQSPTHLIKTRGQQVTLRCSPISGHKSVSWYQQVLGQGPQFIFQYYEKEERGRGNFPDRFSARQFPNYSSELNVNALLLGDSALYLCASSTTGWGNYGYTFGSGTRLTVV.

J is TRBJ2-1 and V is TRBV3-1 (or the pseudogene TRBV3-2); 14 bases are shared with TRBD2. CDR3 size: 16 residues. V lost 1 base to trimming and J lost 9 bases; unmatched junction nucleotides: 5. Germline V gives CDR1 LGHDT, CDR2 YNNKEL (reference sequence). In DNA, the CDR3 is TGTGCCAGCAGCCAAGCCGGGACTAGCGGGAGCGGTGAGCAGTTCTTC. Translated, it gives CASSQAGTSGSGEQFF.

J is TRBJ2-5 and V is TRBV28; 10 bases agree with TRBD2. Trimming at V came to 3 bases and at J to 3 bases, leaving 10 bases not matched to a gene. The CDR3 contains 17 residues. The V gene's germline CDR1 is MDHEN and CDR2 SYDVKM. Here the CDR3 reads CASSLFRVAGGKETQYF. CDR3 nucleotide sequence: TGTGCCAGCAGTTTGTTCAGGGTAGCGGGAGGTAAAGAGACCCAGTACTTC.

The rearrangement uses TRBV18 and TRBJ2-3; no definite D call. In germline, CDR1 is KGHSH, CDR2 LQKENI. CDR3 length equals 13 residues. Deletions cut 1 base from V and 4 bases from J, with 6 bases between. The CDR3 nucleotides read TGTGCCAGCTCACCACTCGCAGCAGATACGCAGTATTTT. It specifies CASSPLAADTQYF.

CDR3 in DNA: TGTGCCAGCAAGGGCGCGGGATCCTACAATGAGCAGTTCTTC. Translation: CASKGAGSYNEQFF. The chain joins TRBV28 to TRBJ2-1; possible D gene TRBD2, 6 bases. CDR1 MDHEN and CDR2 SYDVKM come from the germline V gene. Deletions cut 7 bases from V and 1 base from J, with 11 bases between. CDR3 length: 14 amino acids.

The CDR3 here is CASSAYRYSNQPQHF. The CDR3 DNA reads as TGTGCCAGCAGCGCCTACAGGTATAGCAATCAGCCCCAGCATTTT. This chain links TRBV7-2 with TRBJ1-5; perhaps TRBD1 as D (5 bases). Germline V lookup: CDR1 SGHTA, CDR2 FQGNSA. The CDR3 spans 15 residues. V was trimmed by 5 bases and J by 0 bases, leaving 11 bases between them.

This clone was observed a handful of times. The chain combines TRBV7-9 with TRBJ1-4, with 8 bases matching TRBD1. Germline loops: CDR1 SEHNR, CDR2 FQNEAQ (reference sequence). Losses at the gene ends were 3 bases for V and 7 bases for J; bases not matched to a gene: 7. The CDR3 runs to 15 residues. This CDR3 is CASSFGQGRSEKLFF. The CDR3 region has the DNA TGTGCCAGCAGCTTCGGACAGGGACGGAGTGAAAAACTGTTTTTT.

The gene calls are TRBV3-1 (or the pseudogene TRBV3-2) and TRBJ2-3; 14 nucleotides match TRBD2. Trimming at V came to 7 bases and at J to 4 bases, leaving 13 bases not matched to a gene. Germline V lookup: CDR1 LGHDT, CDR2 YNNKEL (reference sequence). The CDR3 has 18 residues. The CDR3 reads CASMQGLAGALSADTQYF. In DNA form, the CDR3 reads TGTGCCAGCATGCAGGGACTAGCGGGGGCCCTCTCTGCAGATACGCAGTATTTT.

The chain is built from TRBV4-1 and TRBJ2-4; possible D gene TRBD2, 6 bases. This CDR3 is 16 amino acids long. The V gene's germline CDR1 is MGHRA and CDR2 YSYEKL. V was trimmed by 1 base and J by 6 bases, leaving 16 bases between them. The CDR3 DNA follows: TGCGCCAGCAGCCAAGTGTATTCGGGAGAGTTAAACATTCAGTACTTC. This encodes CASSQVYSGELNIQYF.

The chain is built from TRBV15 and TRBJ2-6, with TRBD1 as a possible D gene (5 bases). Germline V gives CDR1 LNHNV, CDR2 YYDKDF (reference sequence). This CDR3 contains 17 residues. Trimming shortened V by 6 bases and J by 0 bases, and 15 bases separated the two germline ends. The CDR3 nucleotides read TGTGCCACCAGGAAGGGCAGGGCCCTCTCTGGGGCCAACGTCCTGACTTTC. Translation: CATRKGRALSGANVLTF. Drawing the rest from reference TRBV15 and TRBJ2-6, the complete variable domain is DAMVIQNPRYQVTQFGKPVTLSCSQTLNHNVMYWYQQKSSQAPKLLFHYYDKDFNNEADTPDNFQSRRPNTSFCFLDIRSPGLGDTAMYLCATRKGRALSGANVLTFGAGSRLTVL.

The table lists this clone with a count of one. The chain combines TRBV3-1 (or the pseudogene TRBV3-2) with TRBJ2-7, with D possibly being TRBD2 (6 bases). Deletions cut 4 bases from V and 1 base from J, with 11 bases between. The CDR3 consists of 14 residues. Germline-derived CDR1 and CDR2 are LGHDT and YNNKEL (reference sequence). This CDR3 is CASSLLEGSYEQYF. In nucleotides, the CDR3 is TGTGCCAGCAGCCTATTGGAGGGTTCCTACGAGCAGTACTTC.

V is TRBV5-6 and J is TRBJ2-7; TRBD2 aligns across 9 bases. Germline lookup yields CDR1 SGHDT and CDR2 YYEEEE. The CDR3 extends over 14 amino acids. V dropped 0 bases and J dropped 4; count of bases not matched to a gene: 2. The CDR3 here is CASSLVSGRYEQYF. The CDR3 nucleotides read TGTGCCAGCAGCTTGGTCAGCGGGAGGTACGAGCAGTACTTC. The full variable domain, with the rest looked up from reference TRBV5-6 and TRBJ2-7, is DAGVTQSPTHLIKTRGQQVTLRCSPKSGHDTVSWYQQALGQGPQFIFQYYEEEERQRGNFPDRFSGHQFPNYSSELNVNALLLGDSALYLCASSLVSGRYEQYFGPGTRLTVT.

V usage is TRBV6-2 or TRBV6-3 and J usage is TRBJ1-5; a possible D gene is TRBD1 (6 bases). CDR1 MNHEY and CDR2 SVGEGT come from the germline V gene. Trimming stripped 6 bases from V and 3 bases from J, with 15 bases between. This CDR3 comprises 15 residues. CDR3 nucleotides: TGTGCCAGCAGACCTCGACAGGCGTACAATCAGCCCCAGCATTTT. Protein sequence: CASRPRQAYNQPQHF.

This chain uses TRBV6-6 with TRBJ1-2, with D unresolved. This CDR3 spans 12 amino acids. Germline CDR1 reads MNHNY; CDR2 reads SVGAGI (reference sequence). Between the trimmed V and J ends, which lost 5 bases and 4 bases, there was a span of 8 bases. As DNA, the CDR3 is TGTGCCAGCAGTATTACAGCCTATGGCTACACCTTC. Encoded protein: CASSITAYGYTF.

This clone turned up a few times. At the DNA level, this CDR3 is encoded by other sequences in the same sample as well. This chain joins TRBV10-3 and TRBJ1-1, with 7 bases fitting TRBD1. This CDR3 has 15 residues. The V segment lost 1 base and the J segment 6 bases; nucleotides outside the gene matches: 8. Germline lookup yields CDR1 ENHRY and CDR2 SYGVKD. The CDR3 region is CAISELAQGGAEAFF. CDR3 sequence (DNA): TGTGCCATCAGTGAGTTAGCCCAGGGGGGAGCTGAAGCTTTCTTT.

This chain connects TRBV5-1 to TRBJ1-1; 7 nucleotides line up with TRBD1. This CDR3 spans 15 amino acids. Per germline, CDR1 SGHRS and CDR2 YFSETQ. The V gene end was trimmed by 4 bases and the J gene end by 0 bases; junction bases not matched to a gene: 6. The CDR3 coding sequence is TGCGCCAGCAGCCCTCAGGGACAGCTGAACACTGAAGCTTTCTTT. It codes for CASSPQGQLNTEAFF.

CDR3 DNA: TGTGCCAGCAGCGTACAGGTCCCAGATACGCAGTATTTT. Translating it yields CASSVQVPDTQYF. The chain couples TRBV9 to TRBJ2-3; unclear D gene. Germline V gives CDR1 SGDLS, CDR2 YYNGEE. Trimming took 1 base from V and 4 from J, leaving 7 bases between them. The CDR3 has 13 amino acids.